A single sample gave rise to the 20 T cell receptor beta chains below, sequenced in a study of Tregs in tolerant kidney transplant recipients. The nonmyeloablative bone marrow transplants came from related graft donors, with transient mixed chimerism. Only in-frame clones appear in the TCRdb table, and some are missing; sequencing was by immunoSEQ multiplex PCR. The sample holds tens of thousands of clones. The source was CD4+ T cells from blood (PBMCs), collected 24 months after the transplant. The receptors were sampled from a human patient who received a combined kidney and bone marrow transplant. Some T cells may be transferred from the graft donor.

The part of the CDR3 DNA that was read is TGTGCCAGCAGCTTGAGGGCCTACGAG. It specifies CASSLRAYE. The entire CDR3 protein reads CASSLRAYEQYF. This chain links TRBV7-2 with TRBJ2-7; maybe TRBD2 (5 bases). Read coverage stops 3 residues before the CDR3 terminus; the germline J gene supplies the remainder. The germline V gene has CDR1 SGHTA and CDR2 FQGNSA. The CDR3 runs 12 residues. V lost 3 bases, J lost 2 bases, and 5 bases lay in between.

For this clone: The read is 3 residues too short to cover the CDR3 end, so that end is filled in from the germline J gene. This chain links TRBV19 with TRBJ1-5; D may be TRBD1 (5 bases). Per germline, CDR1 LNHDA and CDR2 SQIVND (reference sequence). With 0 bases removed from V and 6 bases from J, the gap between germline ends came to 9 bases. CDR3 length: 14 amino acids. CDR3 region: CASSIEAGIQPQHF. CDR3 DNA, as far as it was read: TGTGCCAGTAGTATAGAGGCAGGGATTCAGCCC.

A word on this clone: The read comes to an end 3 residues before the CDR3 does, leaving the germline J gene to fill in the end. The J gene is TRBJ2-3, the V gene TRBV6-2 or TRBV6-3; a weak D match, TRBD2 (6 bases). CDR3 length: 15 amino acids. V dropped 0 bases and J dropped 1 base, with 8 bases sitting between them. Germline loops: CDR1 MNHEY, CDR2 SVGEGT. CDR3 DNA (partial): TGTGCCAGCAGTTACTCCCCGGGGGGCACAGATACG. Residues: CASSYSPGGTDT. The CDR3 in its entirety is CASSYSPGGTDTQYF.

About this clone: The read terminates 3 residues ahead of where the CDR3 ends, so the germline J gene completes it. Other DNA variants within this sample encode the same CDR3. This chain joins TRBV2 and TRBJ1-4, with D unresolved. V gave up 4 bases and J gave up 7 bases, with 7 bases separating them. Germline CDR1 and CDR2: SNHLY and FYNNEI. This CDR3 contains 12 residues. CDR3 DNA, as far as it was read: TGTGCCAGCAGTGGTGTTAGTGAAAAA. Translation gives CASSGVSEK. The CDR3 in its entirety is CASSGVSEKLFF. Drawing the rest from reference TRBV2 and TRBJ1-4, the complete variable domain is EPEVTQTPSHQVTQMGQEVILRCVPISNHLYFYWYRQILGQKVEFLVSFYNNEISEKSEIFDDQFSVERPDGSNFTLKIRSTKLEDSAMYFCASSGVSEKLFFGSGTQLSVL.

To note about this clone: The read comes to an end 3 residues before the CDR3 does, leaving the germline J gene to fill in the end. The rearrangement uses TRBV19 and TRBJ2-5; TRBD1 matches at 7 bases. Germline CDR1 LNHDA, CDR2 SQIVND (reference sequence). Unmatched junction bases numbered 7, after V lost 6 bases and J lost 0 bases. The CDR3 totals 15 residues. The part of the CDR3 DNA that was read is TGTGCCAGTAGCCGCACGGGGACAGACCAAGAGACC. This sequence encodes CASSRTGTDQET. The complete CDR3 protein is CASSRTGTDQETQYF. Together with reference TRBV19 and TRBJ2-5, the CDR3 gives the full variable domain: DGGITQSPKYLFRKEGQNVTLSCEQNLNHDAMYWYRQDPGQGLRLIYYSQIVNDFQKGDIAEGYSVSREKKESFPLTVTSAQKNPTAFYLCASSRTGTDQETQYFGPGTRLLVL.

In the case of this clone: The CDR3 is cut off 3 residues early in the read; its end comes from the germline J gene. The chain joins TRBV5-1 to TRBJ2-5; D is possibly TRBD1 (7 bases). Germline lookup yields CDR1 SGHRS and CDR2 YFSETQ. The ends were cut back, 3 bases at V and 4 bases at J, with 16 bases in the middle. The CDR3 loop spans 15 amino acids. Partial CDR3 DNA: TGCGCCAGCAGCTGGCGGGACAGAATTCGAGAGACC. Protein product: CASSWRDRIRET. In full, the CDR3 is CASSWRDRIRETQYF. The full variable domain, in which reference TRBV5-1 and TRBJ2-5 provide the parts outside the CDR3, is KAGVTQTPRYLIKTRGQQVTLSCSPISGHRSVSWYQQTPGQGLQFLFEYFSETQRNKGNFPGRFSGRQFSNSRSEMNVSTLELGDSALYLCASSWRDRIRETQYFGPGTRLLVL.

Remarks on this clone: The CDR3 is cut off 3 residues early in the read; its end comes from the germline J gene. The chain links TRBV20-1 to TRBJ2-7; 14 nucleotides line up with TRBD2. From germline, CDR1 is DFQATT and CDR2 SNEGSKA (reference sequence). After removal of 6 bases from V and 6 bases from J, the junction contained 10 bases not matched to a gene. The CDR3 sequence is 15 residues long. The chain's CDR3 is CSATGLAGVDIEQYF. The CDR3 bases that were read are TGCAGTGCAACGGGACTAGCGGGGGTAGACATCGAG.

About this clone itself: The DNA ends 3 residues before the CDR3 does, and the rest of the CDR3 is filled in from the germline J gene. This rearrangement joins TRBV19 to TRBJ1-4; no clear D gene. The CDR3 sequence is 15 residues long. Looked up from germline, CDR1 is LNHDA and CDR2 is SQIVND (reference sequence). With 5 bases removed from V and 0 bases from J, the gap between germline ends came to 10 bases. The CDR3 DNA, read in part, is TGTGCCAGTAGTTCCTTCCCCGCAACTAATGAAAAA. Its translation: CASSSFPATNEK. The CDR3 in its entirety is CASSSFPATNEKLFF.

Note on this clone: The CDR3 end lies 3 residues beyond the end of the read and is filled in from the germline J gene. The J gene is TRBJ2-4, the V gene TRBV7-3; TRBD2 might be the D (5 bases). The CDR3 extends over 12 amino acids. CDR1 and CDR2 from the germline V gene are SGHTA and FQGTGA. Trimming left V 6 bases short and J 8 bases short, with 11 bases between. The CDR3 sequence: CASRSQRDIQYF. The DNA read from the CDR3 is TGTGCCAGCAGGTCCCAGAGGGACATT.

A word on this clone: The read finishes 3 residues shy of the CDR3 end, and the germline J gene is used to complete it. The rearrangement uses TRBV4-1 and TRBJ2-1; 14 nucleotides match TRBD2. The length of the CDR3 is 16 residues. Germline CDR1 reads MGHRA; CDR2 reads YSYEKL. V dropped 4 bases and J dropped 4; count of bases not matched to a gene: 3. The sequenced CDR3 bases are TGCGCCAGCAGCCCCCGACTAGCGGGAGGGTACAATGAG. Translated: CASSPRLAGGYNE. From start to end, the CDR3 is CASSPRLAGGYNEQFF.

To note about this clone: Read coverage stops 3 residues before the CDR3 terminus; the germline J gene supplies the remainder. The chain links TRBV12-3 or TRBV12-4 to TRBJ1-1; TRBD1 matches 7 bases. The CDR3 sequence is 15 residues long. Trimming took 3 bases from V and 3 from J; bases not matched to a gene: 7. CDR3 bases read: TGTGCCAGCAGTTTGGGAACGCAGGGGGACACTGAA. Protein sequence: CASSLGTQGDTE. The full CDR3 protein reads CASSLGTQGDTEAFF.

Worth noting for this clone: The CDR3 end is not reached by the read, which stops 3 residues before it; the germline J gene fills it in. The chain links TRBV5-1 to TRBJ2-7, with TRBD2 as a possible D gene (6 bases). The germline V gene has CDR1 SGHRS and CDR2 YFSETQ. This CDR3 is 16 amino acids long. With 0 bases removed from V and 2 bases from J, the gap between germline ends came to 15 bases. The sequenced part of the CDR3 DNA is TGCGCCAGCAGCTTGGGGGCTAGCGTTCGTCCCTACGAG. Protein sequence: CASSLGASVRPYE. The full CDR3 sequence reads CASSLGASVRPYEQYF.

Comment on this clone: The read stops 3 residues short of the end of the CDR3; the missing end is completed from the germline J gene. The V call is TRBV7-2, the J call TRBJ1-3, with 7 bases lining up with TRBD1. V dropped 5 bases and J dropped 0; count of bases not matched to a gene: 4. There are 15 residues in the CDR3. From germline, CDR1 is SGHTA and CDR2 FQGNSA. The CDR3 is CASSRTGFSGNTIYF. The CDR3 bases that were read are TGTGCCAGCAGCAGGACAGGATTCTCTGGAAACACC.

In regard to this clone: The read ends 3 residues shy of where the CDR3 ends; the end is completed using the germline J gene. The J gene is TRBJ2-7, the V gene TRBV7-2; 7 positions match TRBD1. J gave up 2 bases and V 0 bases, and 4 bases lay outside the gene matches. This CDR3 spans 15 amino acids. Germline V gene lookup returns CDR1 SGHTA and CDR2 FQGNSA. The sequenced CDR3 bases are TGTGCCAGCAGCTTAGCCAGGGGGATTGCCTACGAG. Its translation is CASSLARGIAYE. In full, the CDR3 is CASSLARGIAYEQYF.

In the case of this clone: From the germline J gene comes the end of the CDR3, since the read stops 3 residues before it. The rearrangement joins TRBV30 to TRBJ2-7, with D possibly TRBD1 on 5 matching bases. Per germline, CDR1 GTSNPN and CDR2 SVGIG (reference sequence). The CDR3 spans 11 residues. The CDR3 region is CACGQSYEQYF. The covered CDR3 bases are TGTGCTTGCGGACAAAGCTACGAG.

Points on this clone: The sequenced fragment ends 3 residues before the CDR3 boundary, so the rest is inferred from the germline J gene. This chain uses TRBV11-2 with TRBJ2-7, with TRBD2 matching over 15 bases. The CDR3 length is 15 residues. Germline loops: CDR1 SGHAT, CDR2 FQNNGV. Trimming cost V 5 bases and J 6 bases; bases outside gene matches: 5. CDR3 residues: CASSTGLAGGFEQYF. The DNA read from the CDR3 is TGTGCCAGCAGCACGGGACTAGCGGGAGGTTTCGAG. The full variable domain, rest sourced from reference TRBV11-2 and TRBJ2-7, is EAGVAQSPRYKIIEKRQSVAFWCNPISGHATLYWYQQILGQGPKLLIQFQNNGVVDDSQLPKDRFSAERLKGVDSTLKIQPAKLEDSAVYLCASSTGLAGGFEQYFGPGTRLTVT.

Remarks on this clone: The CDR3 end is not reached by the read, which stops 3 residues before it; the germline J gene fills it in. This chain joins TRBV2 and TRBJ1-1, with a possible D match to TRBD1 (5 bases). Trimming shortened V by 7 bases and J by 4 bases, and 13 bases separated the two germline ends. CDR1 is SNHLY and CDR2 is FYNNEI in the germline V gene. CDR3 length equals 13 residues. CDR3 bases read: TGTGCCAGCAATGGCCGCGGGGCCACTGAA. Translated, it gives CASNGRGATE. The complete CDR3 reads CASNGRGATEAFF.

Worth noting for this clone: The read ends 3 residues early relative to the CDR3; the germline J gene fills the gap. V usage is TRBV4-2 and J usage is TRBJ2-7, with 16 bases matching TRBD2. The germline V gene encodes CDR1 LGHNA and CDR2 YNFKEQ. V lost 4 bases, J lost 6 bases, and 15 bases stayed unmatched. CDR3 length: 19 residues. CDR3 bases read: TGTGCCAGCAGCCTCGAAGGGACTAGCGGGAGGGCCGATTTCTCCGAG. It encodes CASSLEGTSGRADFSE. The whole CDR3 reads CASSLEGTSGRADFSEQYF.

On this clone: The read ends 3 residues early relative to the CDR3; the germline J gene fills the gap. The J gene is TRBJ2-4, the V gene TRBV18, with 14 bases lining up with TRBD2. The CDR3 totals 16 residues. Germline CDR1 is KGHSH and CDR2 is LQKENI. J lost 6 bases, V lost 3 bases, and 4 bases had no gene match. Partial CDR3 DNA: TGTGCCAGCTCACCGGGACTAGCGGGAGCCGGAAACATT. Translated: CASSPGLAGAGNI. The entire CDR3 sequence reads CASSPGLAGAGNIQYF.

Comment on this clone: The read comes to an end 3 residues before the CDR3 does, leaving the germline J gene to fill in the end. The chain uses TRBV10-3 and TRBJ2-1, with D uncertain. In germline, CDR1 is ENHRY, CDR2 SYGVKD. The CDR3 consists of 13 residues. V lost 10 bases to trimming and J lost 4 bases, with 14 bases between them. The CDR3 is CATRLDGYNEQFF. The part of the CDR3 DNA that was read is TGTGCCACCCGCCTTGACGGGTACAATGAG.